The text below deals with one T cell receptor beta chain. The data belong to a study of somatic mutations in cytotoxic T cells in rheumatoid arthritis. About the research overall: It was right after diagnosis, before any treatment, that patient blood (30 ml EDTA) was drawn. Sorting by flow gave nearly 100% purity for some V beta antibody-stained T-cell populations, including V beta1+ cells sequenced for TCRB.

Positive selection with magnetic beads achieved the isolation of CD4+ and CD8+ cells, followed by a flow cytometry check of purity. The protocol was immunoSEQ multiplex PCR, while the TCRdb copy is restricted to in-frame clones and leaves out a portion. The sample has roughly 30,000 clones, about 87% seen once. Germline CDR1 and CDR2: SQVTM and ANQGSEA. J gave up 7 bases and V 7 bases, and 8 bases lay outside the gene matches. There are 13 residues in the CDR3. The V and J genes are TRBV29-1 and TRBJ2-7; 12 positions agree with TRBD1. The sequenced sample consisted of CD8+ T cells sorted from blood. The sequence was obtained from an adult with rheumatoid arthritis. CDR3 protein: CSGGTGGLGEQYF. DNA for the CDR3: TGCAGCGGGGGGACAGGGGGCCTAGGTGAGCAGTACTTC.